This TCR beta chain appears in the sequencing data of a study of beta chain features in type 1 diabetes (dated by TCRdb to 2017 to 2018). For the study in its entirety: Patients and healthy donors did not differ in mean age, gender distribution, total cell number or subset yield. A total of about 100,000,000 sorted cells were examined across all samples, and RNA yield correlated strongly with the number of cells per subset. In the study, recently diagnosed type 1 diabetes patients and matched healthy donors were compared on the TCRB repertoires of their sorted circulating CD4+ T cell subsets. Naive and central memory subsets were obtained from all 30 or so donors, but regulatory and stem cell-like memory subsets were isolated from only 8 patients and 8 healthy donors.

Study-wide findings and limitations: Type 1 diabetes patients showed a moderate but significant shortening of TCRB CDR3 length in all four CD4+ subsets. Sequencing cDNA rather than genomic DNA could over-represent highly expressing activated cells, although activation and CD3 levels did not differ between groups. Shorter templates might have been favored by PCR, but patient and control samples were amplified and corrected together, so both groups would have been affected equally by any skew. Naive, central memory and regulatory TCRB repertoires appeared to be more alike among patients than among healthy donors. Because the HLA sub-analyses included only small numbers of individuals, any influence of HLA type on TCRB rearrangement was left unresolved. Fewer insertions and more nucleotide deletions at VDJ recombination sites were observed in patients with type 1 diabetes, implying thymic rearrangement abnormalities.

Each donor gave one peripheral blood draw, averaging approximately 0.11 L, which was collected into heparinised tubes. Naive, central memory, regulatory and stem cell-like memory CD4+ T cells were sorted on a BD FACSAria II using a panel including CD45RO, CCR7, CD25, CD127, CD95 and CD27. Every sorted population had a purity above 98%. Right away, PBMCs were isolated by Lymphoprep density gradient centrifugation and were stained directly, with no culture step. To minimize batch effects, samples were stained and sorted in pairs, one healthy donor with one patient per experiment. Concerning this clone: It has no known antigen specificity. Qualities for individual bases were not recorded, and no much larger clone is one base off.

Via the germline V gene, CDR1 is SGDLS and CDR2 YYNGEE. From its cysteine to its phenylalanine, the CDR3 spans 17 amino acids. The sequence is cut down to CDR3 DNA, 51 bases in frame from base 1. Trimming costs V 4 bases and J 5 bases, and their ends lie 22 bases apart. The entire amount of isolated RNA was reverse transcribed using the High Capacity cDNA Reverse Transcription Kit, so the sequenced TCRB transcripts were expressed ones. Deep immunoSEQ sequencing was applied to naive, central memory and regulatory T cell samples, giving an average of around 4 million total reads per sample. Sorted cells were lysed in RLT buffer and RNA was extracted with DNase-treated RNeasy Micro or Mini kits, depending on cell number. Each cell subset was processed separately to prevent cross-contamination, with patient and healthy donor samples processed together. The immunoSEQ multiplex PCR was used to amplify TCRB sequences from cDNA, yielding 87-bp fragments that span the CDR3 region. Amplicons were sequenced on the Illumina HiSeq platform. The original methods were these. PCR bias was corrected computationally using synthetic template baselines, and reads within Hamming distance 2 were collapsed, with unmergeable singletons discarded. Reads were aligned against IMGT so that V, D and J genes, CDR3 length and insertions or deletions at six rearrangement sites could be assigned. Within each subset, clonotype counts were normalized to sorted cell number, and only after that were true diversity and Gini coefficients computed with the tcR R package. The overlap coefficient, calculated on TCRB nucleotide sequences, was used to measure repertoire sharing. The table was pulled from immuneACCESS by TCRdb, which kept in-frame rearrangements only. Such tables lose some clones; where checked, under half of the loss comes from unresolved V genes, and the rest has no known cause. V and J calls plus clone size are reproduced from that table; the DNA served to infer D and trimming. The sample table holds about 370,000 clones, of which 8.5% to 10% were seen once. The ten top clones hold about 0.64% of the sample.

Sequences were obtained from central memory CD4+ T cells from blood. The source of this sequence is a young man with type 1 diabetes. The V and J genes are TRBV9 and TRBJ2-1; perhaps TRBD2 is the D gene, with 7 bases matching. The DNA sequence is TGTGCCAGCAGCACGCGAGGGGGGGCGAAGGTGGACAATGAGCAGTTCTTC. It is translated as CASSTRGGAKVDNEQFF.